The clone carrying this TCR beta chain was seen more than once but under ten times. These data are taken from a study of blood T cell repertoires in COVID-19. Sequenced by immunoSEQ multiplex PCR; TCRdb stores in-frame clones only, minus some. Here the sample spans some 240,000 clones, over 70% being singletons. Seattle patients were enrolled while actively infected and followed longitudinally. Germline V gives CDR1 MNHNY, CDR2 SVGAGI (reference sequence). This CDR3 has 11 amino acids. V shed 3 bases and J shed 6 bases, with 3 bases lying between them. Sequencing was performed on peripheral blood. This chain uses TRBV6-6 with TRBJ2-1; D remains ambiguous. This sequence was found in a woman aged 70-85 years with COVID-19, enrolled during active disease. This CDR3 reads CASSYINEQFF. For the CDR3, the DNA is TGTGCCAGCAGTTATATCAATGAGCAGTTCTTC.